This entry describes one T cell receptor beta chain. The entry originates in a study of blood T cell repertoires in COVID-19. Looking at the study overall: The United States, Italy and Spain supplied acute and convalescent COVID-19 samples. PBMCs, B-cell-depleted T cells, or T cells provided the cDNA or gDNA that made up the material.

Generated by immunoSEQ multiplex PCR, the TCRdb table keeps only in-frame clones and is missing some. The sample records 540,000 or so clones, roughly nine tenths being singletons. From germline, CDR1 is MNHNS and CDR2 SASEGT. The CDR3 runs 13 residues. J gave up 12 bases and V 1 base, and 7 bases lay outside the gene matches. In Seattle, patients joined the study during active infection and were tracked longitudinally. The origin of this receptor is a woman aged 50 to 65 with COVID-19, enrolled during active disease. The rearrangement joins TRBV6-1 to TRBJ2-7, with TRBD1 identical over 9 bases. The sample consisted of peripheral blood. CDR3 nucleotides: TGTGCCAGCAGTGAAGATGGGACAGGGAACCTGTACTTC. It is translated as CASSEDGTGNLYF.